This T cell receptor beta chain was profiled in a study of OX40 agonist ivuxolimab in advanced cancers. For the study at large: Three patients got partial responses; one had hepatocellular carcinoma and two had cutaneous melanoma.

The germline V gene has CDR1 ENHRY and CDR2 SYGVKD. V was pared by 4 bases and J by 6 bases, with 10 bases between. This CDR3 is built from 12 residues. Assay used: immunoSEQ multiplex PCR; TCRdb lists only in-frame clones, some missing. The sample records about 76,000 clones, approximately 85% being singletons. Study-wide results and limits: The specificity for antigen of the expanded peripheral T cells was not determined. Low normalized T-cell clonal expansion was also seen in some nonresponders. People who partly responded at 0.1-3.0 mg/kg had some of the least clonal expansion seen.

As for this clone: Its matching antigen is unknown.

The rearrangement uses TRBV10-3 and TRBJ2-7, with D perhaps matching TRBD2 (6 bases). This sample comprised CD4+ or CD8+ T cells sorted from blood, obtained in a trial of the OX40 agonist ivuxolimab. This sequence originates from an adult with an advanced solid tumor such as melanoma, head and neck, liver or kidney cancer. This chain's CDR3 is CAISAGVREQYF. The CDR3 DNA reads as TGTGCCATCAGTGCGGGGGTTCGCGAGCAGTACTTC.